This TCR beta chain was documented in a study of T-cell memory formation after mild COVID-19. Across the study: Across donors, TCR clusters were largely donor specific.

Each CDR3 protein is one row after TCRdb ran MiXCR on the 5' RACE reads. This table holds under 550,000 distinct CDR3 sequences, 15% to 20% found once. At least ten counts were recorded for this clonotype. What it recognizes is unknown. Germline lookup yields CDR1 SGHRS and CDR2 YFSETQ. This CDR3 comprises 13 residues. The V end was cut by 2 bases, the J end by 2 bases, with 8 bases between. Findings and limits, study-wide: Researchers could not confirm that second-wave clones peaking on day 37 targeted SARS-CoV-2. The study found balanced CD4/CD8 in clones contracting day 15 to 85 and a CD4+ lean in later expanders. Mainly CM and EM harbored the contracting CD4+ clones; mainly EMRA harbored the CD8+ ones.

Material for sequencing was PBMCs or a T cell subset sorted from them (not recorded which). The sequence came from an adult woman who had mild COVID-19 (a few samples of this study predate the infection). Cell type and time point are not known. This chain uses TRBV5-1 with TRBJ2-7; D may be TRBD2 (6 bases). Here the CDR3 reads CASSFAGTYEQYF. CDR3 coding DNA: TGCGCCAGCAGCTTTGCGGGAACCTACGAGCAGTACTTC.